One and the same sample provided the 4 T cell receptor beta chains below, sequenced in a study of cytomegalovirus exposure and HLA in healthy donors (dated by TCRdb to 2015 to 2018). The library was made by the immunoSEQ multiplex PCR assay. For the multiplex PCR, a mixture combining 60 forward primers for TCR Vbeta segments and 13 reverse primers for TCR Jbeta segments was used. Held by TCRdb, this immuneACCESS table contains in-frame sequences only and omits some clones. Under half of the omission traces to an unresolved V gene where checked; the cause of the rest is unknown. The sample records 80,000 to 100,000 clones, over 70% of which are singletons. Of the sample, about 10% falls within the top ten clones. The sequenced sample consisted of PBMCs. All receptors derive from a man aged 18 to 35 in good health and CMV-seropositive.

The rearrangement joins TRBV5-1 to TRBJ1-4; 8 positions agree with TRBD1. V shed 3 bases and J 4 bases; nucleotides not matched to a gene: 8. Germline values: CDR1 SGHRS, CDR2 YFSETQ. This CDR3 spans 16 amino acids. The CDR3 is CASSSTGQGVNEKLFF. CDR3 coding DNA: TGCGCCAGCAGCTCGACAGGACAGGGCGTTAATGAAAAACTGTTTTTT.

This chain uses TRBV28 with TRBJ2-1; a possible D gene is TRBD2 (6 bases). The CDR3 runs to 15 residues. With 8 bases removed from V and 0 bases from J, the gap between germline ends came to 14 bases. Germline-derived CDR1 and CDR2 are MDHEN and SYDVKM. The CDR3 protein is CASESYGGSYNEQFF. The CDR3 DNA is TGTGCCAGCGAATCTTACGGGGGCTCCTACAATGAGCAGTTCTTC.

V usage is TRBV5-5 and J usage is TRBJ2-7, with TRBD1 matching 11 bases. Germline V gives CDR1 SGHKS, CDR2 YYEKEE (reference sequence). This CDR3 is built from 15 residues. The V segment lost 3 bases and the J segment 3 bases; nucleotides outside the gene matches: 5. CDR3 DNA sequence: TGTGCCAGCAGCTCCCGGGACAGGGGGGTCTACGAGCAGTACTTC. Translating it yields CASSSRDRGVYEQYF. Combining the CDR3 with reference TRBV5-5 and TRBJ2-7 gives the whole variable domain DAGVTQSPTHLIKTRGQQVTLRCSPISGHKSVSWYQQVLGQGPQFIFQYYEKEERGRGNFPDRFSARQFPNYSSELNVNALLLGDSALYLCASSSRDRGVYEQYFGPGTRLTVT.

The V and J genes are TRBV4-1 and TRBJ2-3; no firm D call. Looked up from germline, CDR1 is MGHRA and CDR2 is YSYEKL. V was shortened by 0 bases and J by 5 bases, with 9 bases between the two germline ends. The CDR3 covers 14 residues. The CDR3 sequence is CASSQDSYLDTQYF. CDR3 DNA sequence: TGCGCCAGCAGCCAAGACTCTTACTTAGATACGCAGTATTTT.